This TCR beta chain stems from a study of T cells in Graves' hyperthyroidism and ophthalmopathy. Amplification yielded TCR beta CDR3 regions, with RNA transcripts as the source. Researchers ran a first-round RT-PCR on the TCR CDR3 using the HTBI primer set. TCRdb passed the multiplex PCR reads through MiXCR, listing each CDR3 protein once. The sample yields about 700,000 distinct CDR3 sequences, 14% seen once. This clonotype was detected only a few times. The junction had 6 bases not matched to a gene; V was cut back by 10 bases and J by 6 bases. The CDR3 has 13 amino acids. Germline V gene lookup returns CDR1 MNHEY and CDR2 SVGEGT.

This receptor was identified in a woman aged 18-29 years with Graves' hyperthyroidism. The V gene is TRBV6-2 or TRBV6-3, the J gene TRBJ2-1; 10 bases line up with TRBD2. Material: blood. The CDR3 nucleotides are TGTGCCACCCACATAGCGGGAGGCAATGAGCAGTTCTTC. This sequence encodes CATHIAGGNEQFF.